A selection of T cell receptor beta chains follows, all from one sample in a study of beta chain features in type 1 diabetes. Measured with immunoSEQ multiplex PCR; TCRdb has only the in-frame clones, and not every one. The table lists approximately 160,000 clones, under 9.5% of them singletons. The sample was central memory CD4+ T cells from blood. Receptor source: a man between 18 and 35 years old in good health. CDR3s include the opening cysteine and the closing phenylalanine or tryptophan. D genes are given only for firm matches. Clone size, where shown, is once, few, many, or a class for clones that have expanded.

j_gene: TRBJ1-6
v_gene: TRBV2
abundance: NA
d_gene: NA
CDR3nt: TGTGCCAGCAGTGAAGGGACAGCCAATTCACCCCTCCACTTT
CDR3aa: CASSEGTANSPLHF

j_gene: TRBJ1-1
v_gene: TRBV18
abundance: NA
d_gene: TRBD1
CDR3nt: TGTGCCAGCTCACCATTTAGGGGACAGGGGGCGAGCACTGAAGCTTTCTTT
CDR3aa: CASSPFRGQGASTEAFF

j_gene: TRBJ1-5
v_gene: TRBV4-2
abundance: few
d_gene: NA
CDR3nt: TGTGCCAGCAGCCAAGATCTGGGACTTATCAATCAGCCCCAGCATTTT
CDR3aa: CASSQDLGLINQPQHF

j_gene: TRBJ2-5
v_gene: TRBV27
abundance: NA
d_gene: NA
CDR3nt: TGTGCCAGCAGTTTCACAATAGAGGCAGAGACCCAGTACTTC
CDR3aa: CASSFTIEAETQYF

j_gene: TRBJ2-1
v_gene: TRBV7-2
abundance: few
d_gene: TRBD2
CDR3nt: TGTGCCAGCAGCTTAGATCTAGCGGGGGCGAATGAGCAGTTCTTC
CDR3aa: CASSLDLAGANEQFF

j_gene: TRBJ2-3
v_gene: TRBV28
abundance: few
d_gene: TRBD2
CDR3nt: TGTGCCAGCAGTTTATTGCTAGCGGGGAGCCCGACGCAGTATTTT
CDR3aa: CASSLLLAGSPTQYF

j_gene: TRBJ1-1
v_gene: TRBV19
abundance: NA
d_gene: TRBD1
CDR3nt: TGTGCCAGTACAATTCGGACCATCTGGACAGGGAGGGCTGAAGCTTTCTTT
CDR3aa: CASTIRTIWTGRAEAFF

j_gene: TRBJ2-1
v_gene: TRBV4-2
abundance: NA
d_gene: NA
CDR3nt: TGTGCCAGCAGCCATGAACCAGGGGAACGCGAGCAGTTCTTC
CDR3aa: CASSHEPGEREQFF

j_gene: TRBJ1-3
v_gene: TRBV30
abundance: many
d_gene: NA
CDR3nt: TGTGCCTGGAGTTCAGCGGTCACACGGCCTGGAAACACCATATATTTT
CDR3aa: CAWSSAVTRPGNTIYF

j_gene: TRBJ1-2
v_gene: TRBV7-2
abundance: few
d_gene: NA
CDR3nt: TGTGCCAGCAGGGGAGGGACCTATGGCTACACCTTC
CDR3aa: CASRGGTYGYTF

j_gene: TRBJ2-5
v_gene: TRBV6-5
abundance: NA
d_gene: NA
CDR3nt: TGTGCCAGCAGTAGCCCCGAGGGTTTGACCCAGTACTTC
CDR3aa: CASSSPEGLTQYF

j_gene: TRBJ2-7
v_gene: TRBV28
abundance: NA
d_gene: TRBD1
CDR3nt: TGTGCCAGCAGTTCCCCGGGACAGGGAGCGGAAGAGCAGTACTTC
CDR3aa: CASSSPGQGAEEQYF

j_gene: TRBJ2-7
v_gene: TRBV5-1
abundance: few
d_gene: TRBD1
CDR3nt: TGCGCCAGCAGCTTGGGGGGACAGGAGAGCTCCTACGAGCAGTACTTC
CDR3aa: CASSLGGQESSYEQYF

j_gene: TRBJ1-1
v_gene: TRBV6-6
abundance: few
d_gene: TRBD1
CDR3nt: TGTGCCAGCAGTCCCGACAGACAGGGGGCTGTTTTCTTT
CDR3aa: CASSPDRQGAVFF

j_gene: TRBJ1-1
v_gene: TRBV5-1
abundance: NA
d_gene: NA
CDR3nt: TGCGCCAGCAGCCTAAACCCGCCGGGACAAATTCTGAACACTGAAGCTTTCTTT
CDR3aa: CASSLNPPGQILNTEAFF

j_gene: TRBJ1-1
v_gene: TRBV4-1
abundance: NA
d_gene: NA
CDR3nt: TGCGCCAGCAGCCAAGGGAGTGGCACTGAAGCTTTCTTT
CDR3aa: CASSQGSGTEAFF

j_gene: TRBJ2-2
v_gene: TRBV29-1
abundance: many
d_gene: TRBD2
CDR3nt: TGCAGCGGATCACTAGCGGGAGTTGTCGGGGAGCTGTTTTTT
CDR3aa: CSGSLAGVVGELFF

j_gene: TRBJ2-7
v_gene: TRBV30
abundance: few
d_gene: NA
CDR3nt: TGTGCCTGGAGACGGGCCGGGAGCTCCTACGAGCAGTACTTC
CDR3aa: CAWRRAGSSYEQYF

j_gene: TRBJ2-7
v_gene: TRBV5-1
abundance: NA
d_gene: NA
CDR3nt: TGCGCCAGCAGCTTTGACCGAGAGGGATACGAGCAGTACTTC
CDR3aa: CASSFDREGYEQYF

j_gene: TRBJ1-2
v_gene: TRBV30
abundance: NA
d_gene: TRBD1
CDR3nt: TGTGCCTGGGGGGTACAGGGGTACTATGGCTACACCTTC
CDR3aa: CAWGVQGYYGYTF

j_gene: TRBJ2-6
v_gene: TRBV15
abundance: many
d_gene: NA
CDR3nt: TGTGCCACCACTTCTGGGGCCAACGTCCTGACTTTC
CDR3aa: CATTSGANVLTF

j_gene: TRBJ2-7
v_gene: TRBV5-5
abundance: NA
d_gene: NA
CDR3nt: TGTGCCAGCAGCTGGGCGGGACAGACCTACGAGCGGTACTTC
CDR3aa: CASSWAGQTYERYF

j_gene: TRBJ1-1
v_gene: TRBV30
abundance: many
d_gene: NA
CDR3nt: TGTGCCTGGAGGAAACAGGTGAACACTGAAGCTTTCTTT
CDR3aa: CAWRKQVNTEAFF

j_gene: TRBJ1-3
v_gene: TRBV9
abundance: NA
d_gene: NA
CDR3nt: TGTGCCAGCAGCGTATCAGGCCGTGGTACTGGAAACACCATATATTTT
CDR3aa: CASSVSGRGTGNTIYF

j_gene: TRBJ2-5
v_gene: TRBV15
abundance: few
d_gene: NA
CDR3nt: TGTGCCACCAGCCCAATTGCGGGTCGGGAGACCCAGTACTTC
CDR3aa: CATSPIAGRETQYF

j_gene: TRBJ1-5
v_gene: TRBV20-1
abundance: few
d_gene: NA
CDR3nt: TGCAGTGCTAGACTTCAGGGGCCCCAGCATTTT
CDR3aa: CSARLQGPQHF

j_gene: TRBJ2-3
v_gene: TRBV7-2
abundance: NA
d_gene: NA
CDR3nt: TGTGCCAGCAGCTTTATGGCTCTGGTGAGCACAGATACGCAGTATTTT
CDR3aa: CASSFMALVSTDTQYF

j_gene: TRBJ1-2
v_gene: TRBV9
abundance: NA
d_gene: NA
CDR3nt: TGTGCCAGCAGCGTAGAGGGGCGCGGCTATGGCTACACCTTC
CDR3aa: CASSVEGRGYGYTF

j_gene: TRBJ1-4
v_gene: TRBV10-3
abundance: NA
d_gene: TRBD1
CDR3nt: TGTGCCATCAGTGATAAGCAGGGGGCTAATGAAAAACTGTTTTTT
CDR3aa: CAISDKQGANEKLFF

j_gene: TRBJ2-7
v_gene: TRBV11-2
abundance: NA
d_gene: TRBD2
CDR3nt: TGTGCCAGCAGCTTAGAGGTGGGACTAGCGGGAGCCTACGAGCAGTACTTC
CDR3aa: CASSLEVGLAGAYEQYF

j_gene: TRBJ1-1
v_gene: TRBV6-5
abundance: NA
d_gene: NA
CDR3nt: TGTGCCACGGCGGTGGATTCTTACACTGAAGCTTTCTTT
CDR3aa: CATAVDSYTEAFF

j_gene: TRBJ2-1
v_gene: TRBV7-3
abundance: many
d_gene: NA
CDR3nt: TGTGCCAGCAGCTCTCGGCTAGCGAACAATGAGCAGTTCTTC
CDR3aa: CASSSRLANNEQFF

j_gene: TRBJ2-5
v_gene: TRBV5-1
abundance: NA
d_gene: TRBD1
CDR3nt: TGCGCCAGCCGGTTCCAGACAGGGGAGTATGAGACCCAGTACTTC
CDR3aa: CASRFQTGEYETQYF

j_gene: TRBJ2-3
v_gene: TRBV7-8
abundance: NA
d_gene: TRBD2
CDR3nt: TGTGCCAGCAGCTTAGCGCACGGGGGGTTGGATACGCAGTATTTT
CDR3aa: CASSLAHGGLDTQYF

j_gene: TRBJ2-1
v_gene: TRBV7-9
abundance: many
d_gene: TRBD1
CDR3nt: TGTGCCAGCAGCTTAGGGACAGGGGCCCGCATGTACAATGAGCAGTTCTTC
CDR3aa: CASSLGTGARMYNEQFF

j_gene: TRBJ2-7
v_gene: TRBV4-3
abundance: NA
d_gene: TRBD2
CDR3nt: TGCGCCAGCAGCCATAGCGGGGGCGAACCCTACGAGCAGTACTTC
CDR3aa: CASSHSGGEPYEQYF

j_gene: TRBJ2-2
v_gene: TRBV4-2
abundance: few
d_gene: NA
CDR3nt: TGTGCCAGCAGCTTGGACAGCACCGGGGAGCTGTTTTTT
CDR3aa: CASSLDSTGELFF